Given below is one TCR beta chain in context. This CDR3 spans 12 amino acids. The V and J ends lost 2 bases and 5 bases respectively, with 7 bases between them. The germline CDR1 and CDR2 sequences are SGHTS and YDEGEE. The sample belongs to a study of T cell repertoires in cytomegalovirus infection. TCRdb called the reads again in MiXCR, with one record for every CDR3 protein. The table lists approximately 250,000 distinct CDR3 sequences, approximately 7% of them singletons. Sequences were obtained from PBMCs. This clonotype was obtained from a human donor in good health (CMV status not recorded). Some clones in this sample may be carry-over from other donors' samples. This chain joins TRBV5-8 and TRBJ1-2, with D unresolved. CDR3 in DNA: TGTGCCAGCAGCTTTGGAGCTTATGGCTACACCTTC. Translation: CASSFGAYGYTF.